A single sample gave rise to the 22 T cell receptor beta chains below, sequenced in a study of cytomegalovirus exposure and HLA in healthy donors. The PCR made use of 60 Vbeta and 13 Jbeta primers. Measured with immunoSEQ multiplex PCR; TCRdb has only the in-frame clones, and not every one. The sample lists approximately 68,000 clones, around 75% seen once, with about 7.4% in the top ten. The material sequenced was PBMCs. The source of these receptors is a woman in her 30s in good health and CMV-seropositive.

This chain connects TRBV25-1 to TRBJ1-5; D unclear. This CDR3 comprises 16 residues. Trimming shortened V by 9 bases and J by 4 bases, and 22 bases separated the two germline ends. The germline gives CDR1 MGHDK, CDR2 SYGVNS. The CDR3 region is CARMKKPPRGNQPQHF. The CDR3 DNA reads TGTGCCAGGATGAAAAAACCCCCACGCGGGAATCAGCCCCAGCATTTT.

This clone was found once. The V and J genes are TRBV19 and TRBJ2-1; possible D gene TRBD2, 5 bases. Germline-derived CDR1 and CDR2 are LNHDA and SQIVND (reference sequence). V dropped 7 bases and J dropped 6 bases, with 10 bases sitting between them. The CDR3 runs to 12 residues. Here the CDR3 reads CASTSLGNEQFF. In DNA form, the CDR3 reads TGTGCCAGTACTTCACTAGGCAATGAGCAGTTCTTC.

The rearrangement links TRBV5-6 to TRBJ2-1, with D possibly TRBD2 on 6 matching bases. This CDR3 comprises 14 residues. Germline assignment: CDR1 SGHDT and CDR2 YYEEEE. Trimming cost V 4 bases and J 4 bases, with 12 bases left between them. The CDR3 spells CASSETRSYNEQFF. The DNA of the CDR3 is TGTGCCAGCAGCGAGACTAGATCGTACAATGAGCAGTTCTTC.

This chain joins TRBV2 and TRBJ2-5; 7 positions match TRBD1. V was clipped by 7 bases and J by 5 bases; unmatched bases: 4. Germline lookup yields CDR1 SNHLY and CDR2 FYNNEI. The CDR3 covers 12 residues. CDR3 amino acids: CASKQGRETQYF. CDR3 coding DNA: TGTGCCAGCAAACAGGGGCGGGAGACCCAGTACTTC.

The rearrangement uses TRBV4-2 and TRBJ2-3, with 11 bases that match TRBD1. Germline lookup yields CDR1 LGHNA and CDR2 YNFKEQ. This CDR3 is 21 amino acids long. V lost 0 bases, J lost 2 bases, and 16 bases stayed unmatched. CDR3 in amino acids: CASSQDKLGMMGQGDTDTQYF. For the CDR3, the DNA is TGTGCCAGCAGCCAAGATAAGTTAGGCATGATGGGACAGGGGGACACAGATACGCAGTATTTT.

Only a few counts were recorded for this clone. V and J are TRBV28 and TRBJ1-2; a possible D gene is TRBD1 (6 bases). Germline CDR1 is MDHEN and CDR2 is SYDVKM. V was clipped by 5 bases and J by 5 bases, with 15 bases between them. CDR3 length: 14 amino acids. In DNA form, the CDR3 reads TGTGCCAGCAGTCAGGACAGCCCGAAGTATGGCTACACCTTC. This translates into CASSQDSPKYGYTF.

There are a few counts of this clone. The J gene is TRBJ2-5, the V gene TRBV19, with D maybe TRBD1 (5 bases). CDR1 is LNHDA and CDR2 is SQIVND in the germline V gene (reference sequence). This CDR3 is built from 14 residues. V lost 3 bases and J lost 1, with 9 bases in between. This CDR3 is CASSMGQPQETQYF. CDR3 coding DNA: TGTGCCAGTAGTATGGGGCAGCCCCAAGAGACCCAGTACTTC.

This clone has only one observation. The V call is TRBV28, the J call TRBJ1-4, with 9 nucleotides matching TRBD1. The V and J ends lost 6 bases and 5 bases, in that order; junction bases with no gene match: 4. CDR1 and CDR2 from the germline V gene are MDHEN and SYDVKM. The CDR3 consists of 14 residues. For the CDR3, the DNA is TGTGCCAGCAGCTGGGGACAGGGAAATGAAAAACTGTTTTTT. This codes for CASSWGQGNEKLFF.

This clone was counted between two and nine times. The rearrangement links TRBV5-6 to TRBJ2-2; possible D gene TRBD1, 6 bases. The CDR3 runs 17 residues. V lost 0 bases and J 0 bases, leaving 12 bases between the germline ends. From germline, CDR1 is SGHDT and CDR2 YYEEEE. The CDR3 DNA sequence: TGTGCCAGCAGCTTGGTACGGCCAGGGGCGAACACCGGGGAGCTGTTTTTT. This translates into CASSLVRPGANTGELFF.

V and J are TRBV6-1 and TRBJ2-7; a possible D gene is TRBD1 (6 bases). The CDR3 runs 13 residues. Germline-derived CDR1 and CDR2 are MNHNS and SASEGT. Trimming took off 5 bases at V and 3 bases at J, with 11 bases between the two ends. CDR3 amino acids: CASSSDRYYEQYF. The CDR3 DNA is TGTGCCAGCAGTTCCGACAGGTACTACGAGCAGTACTTC.

The chain employs TRBV5-3 and TRBJ2-4, with D perhaps TRBD2 (5 bases). TRBV5-3 has ORF status, its function being uncertain. The CDR3 contains 17 residues. The ends were cut back, 4 bases at V and 8 bases at J, with 25 bases in the middle. CDR3 in DNA: TGTGCCAGAAGCCCCCCCCCACTAGGCCAACGAACAGACATTCAGTACTTC. Amino acids: CARSPPPLGQRTDIQYF.

The gene calls are TRBV5-4 and TRBJ1-3, with D possibly TRBD1 on 5 matching bases. The CDR3 is 13 amino acids. V was pared by 3 bases and J by 3 bases, with 7 bases between. Germline V gene data show CDR1 as SGHNT and CDR2 as YYREEE (reference sequence). CDR3 nucleotide sequence: TGTGCCAGCAGCTCCCAGGGTGGAAACACCATATATTTT. Its protein product is CASSSQGGNTIYF. Based on the CDR3 plus reference TRBV5-4 and TRBJ1-3, the full variable domain is ETGVTQSPTHLIKTRGQQVTLRCSSQSGHNTVSWYQQALGQGPQFIFQYYREEENGRGNFPPRFSGLQFPNYSSELNVNALELDDSALYLCASSSQGGNTIYFGEGSWLTVV.

The chain employs TRBV4-2 and TRBJ2-7, with 7 nucleotides matching TRBD1. The V gene's germline CDR1 is LGHNA and CDR2 YNFKEQ. Trimming took 0 bases from V and 3 from J; bases not matched to a gene: 5. There are 15 residues in the CDR3. The DNA of the CDR3 is TGTGCCAGCAGCCAAGATAGGGACAGCTTCTACGAGCAGTACTTC. It codes for CASSQDRDSFYEQYF.

The J gene is TRBJ2-1, the V gene TRBV4-2, with D unclear. This CDR3 has 14 amino acids. V shed 0 bases and J shed 5 bases, with 8 bases lying between them. CDR1 and CDR2 from the germline V gene are LGHNA and YNFKEQ. As DNA, the CDR3 is TGTGCCAGCAGCCAAGATATGGCAGACAATGAGCAGTTCTTC. Protein product: CASSQDMADNEQFF.

This clone was seen just once. The same CDR3 is also encoded by other DNA sequences in this sample. The J gene is TRBJ2-2, the V gene TRBV9; tentative D call: TRBD2 (5 bases). V lost 2 bases and J 2 bases, leaving 7 bases between the germline ends. The CDR3 consists of 14 residues. Germline V gives CDR1 SGDLS, CDR2 YYNGEE. The CDR3 is CASSVTGNTGELFF. DNA for the CDR3: TGTGCCAGCAGCGTCACGGGAAACACCGGGGAGCTGTTTTTT.

This chain joins TRBV6-5 and TRBJ1-5; 7 bases are a match to TRBD1. Germline lookup yields CDR1 MNHEY and CDR2 SVGAGI. The CDR3 contains 13 residues. With V trimmed by 5 bases and J by 7 bases, 5 bases remained unmatched. The CDR3 DNA sequence: TGTGCCAGCAGTCAGGGGGTGAGCCAGCCCCAGCATTTT. It codes for CASSQGVSQPQHF.

V is TRBV27 and J is TRBJ2-7, with 7 nucleotides matching TRBD2. Germline CDR1 reads MNHEY; CDR2 reads SMNVEV (reference sequence). J lost 0 bases, V lost 3 bases, and 14 bases had no gene match. The CDR3 is 18 amino acids. The CDR3 loop reads CASSFKRFGGGSSYEQYF. The CDR3 DNA follows: TGTGCCAGCAGTTTTAAGAGATTCGGGGGAGGGAGCTCCTACGAGCAGTACTTC.

V is TRBV7-9 and J is TRBJ2-1, with TRBD2 matching 12 bases. Per germline, CDR1 SEHNR and CDR2 FQNEAQ (reference sequence). The CDR3 is made up of 13 amino acids. V shed 11 bases, J shed 5 bases, and the junction held 4 bases outside the gene matches. CDR3 amino acids: CAFGLAGNNEQFF. The CDR3 DNA reads TGTGCCTTCGGACTAGCGGGAAACAATGAGCAGTTCTTC.

The chain uses TRBV5-6 and TRBJ1-2; the D is unclear. The germline V gene encodes CDR1 SGHDT and CDR2 YYEEEE. V gave up 4 bases and J gave up 7 bases, with 14 bases separating them. The CDR3 runs 13 residues. The CDR3 region has the DNA TGTGCCAGCAGCGTTGCGGGTTACGGTGGCTACACCTTC. Residues: CASSVAGYGGYTF.

V is TRBV30 and J is TRBJ1-1, with 7 positions matching TRBD1. The CDR3 length is 13 residues. The V gene end was trimmed by 3 bases and the J gene end by 2 bases; junction bases not matched to a gene: 3. Per germline, CDR1 GTSNPN and CDR2 SVGIG (reference sequence). CDR3 sequence: CAWRGQSNTEAFF. The CDR3 bases are TGTGCCTGGAGGGGACAGTCCAACACTGAAGCTTTCTTT.

In this sample, this clone turned up once. This chain connects TRBV5-1 to TRBJ1-4; no definite D call. V was pared by 4 bases and J by 8 bases, with 18 bases between. Germline loops: CDR1 SGHRS, CDR2 YFSETQ. This CDR3 is built from 15 residues. CDR3 nucleotide sequence: TGCGCCAGCAGCCCGGACGGACTATATGTAGAAAAACTGTTTTTT. Protein: CASSPDGLYVEKLFF.

This chain connects TRBV21-1 to TRBJ2-7; TRBD1 is the table's D call, not checked against the DNA. TRBV21-1 is reported as a pseudogene. The CDR3 totals 18 residues. The CDR3 sequence: CASSKIPPRGQGGHEQYF. In nucleotides, the CDR3 is TGTGCCAGCAGCAAAATCCCCCCTCGTGGACAGGGGGGTCACGAGCAGTACTTC.